These 3 T cell receptor beta chains share one sample of origin, sequenced in a study of shared clonotypes between healthy human individuals. Data came from immunoSEQ multiplex PCR; TCRdb stores just in-frame clones and leaves some out. The sample lists fewer than 650,000 clones; 60% to 85% were seen once. The specimen sequenced was PBMCs. These receptors came from a woman aged 40 to 50 in good health. Some clones in this sample may be carry-over from other donors' samples.

J is TRBJ1-4 and V is TRBV27, with D possibly TRBD1 on 5 matching bases. The CDR3 extends over 14 amino acids. V was cut by 6 bases and J by 7 bases, with 15 bases left in between. The germline CDR1 and CDR2 sequences are MNHEY and SMNVEV (reference sequence). CDR3 residues: CASSLMSGSEKLFF. CDR3 sequence (DNA): TGTGCCAGCAGCTTAATGTCAGGGAGTGAAAAACTGTTTTTT.

The rearrangement uses TRBV18 and TRBJ2-7; no clear D gene. Trimming removed 2 bases at V and 0 bases at J, with 8 bases between. There are 14 residues in the CDR3. The germline V gene encodes CDR1 KGHSH and CDR2 LQKENI. This CDR3 reads CASSPGVPSYEQYF. DNA for the CDR3: TGTGCCAGCTCACCAGGAGTTCCCTCCTACGAGCAGTACTTC.

The genes are TRBV5-6 and TRBJ1-2, with D tentatively TRBD1 (5 bases). The germline V and J ends were trimmed by 3 bases and 7 bases, with 16 bases remaining between them. The CDR3 runs to 14 residues. Germline CDR1 is SGHDT and CDR2 is YYEEEE. This CDR3 is CASSYIRGEGGYTF. CDR3 nucleotides: TGTGCCAGCAGCTACATAAGGGGCGAGGGTGGCTACACCTTC.